The 8 T cell receptor beta chains listed next were all sequenced from one sample in a study of blood T cell repertoires in COVID-19. Using immunoSEQ multiplex PCR, the repertoire was profiled, and TCRdb retains in-frame clones only, with some absent. The sample shows about 48,000 clones, about nine tenths of them seen only once. Sequences were obtained from peripheral blood. Source of these receptors: a man between 65 and 80 years old with acute or convalescent COVID-19.

The gene calls are TRBV9 and TRBJ2-3, with 8 positions matching TRBD2. Per germline, CDR1 SGDLS and CDR2 YYNGEE. With V trimmed by 2 bases and J by 0 bases, 2 bases remained unmatched. This CDR3 region has 15 residues. The CDR3 here is CASSVLAGSTDTQYF. The CDR3 coding sequence is TGTGCCAGCAGCGTCCTAGCGGGTAGCACAGATACGCAGTATTTT.

The gene calls are TRBV6-5 and TRBJ1-2, with 7 bases lining up with TRBD1. This CDR3 spans 15 amino acids. Germline CDR1 and CDR2: MNHEY and SVGAGI. After removal of 5 bases from V and 5 bases from J, the junction contained 11 bases not matched to a gene. CDR3 sequence reads: CASSTRGAGLYGYTF. CDR3 nucleotide sequence: TGTGCCAGCAGTACCAGGGGGGCGGGTTTATATGGCTACACCTTC.

The rearrangement links TRBV7-8 to TRBJ1-1; D uncertain. This CDR3 has 15 amino acids. With 4 bases removed from V and 1 base from J, the gap between germline ends came to 13 bases. The V gene's germline CDR1 is SGHVS and CDR2 FQNEAQ. In DNA form, the CDR3 reads TGTGCCAGCAGCTCGGACGGGATTACGAACACTGAAGCTTTCTTT. Protein: CASSSDGITNTEAFF.

CDR3 residues: CAWRAVSEAFF. The CDR3 DNA reads as TGTGCCTGGAGGGCCGTATCTGAAGCTTTCTTT. The genes are TRBV30 and TRBJ1-1; D gene uncertain. V lost 3 bases, J lost 6 bases, and 8 bases lay in between. Germline-derived CDR1 and CDR2 are GTSNPN and SVGIG (reference sequence). This CDR3 contains 11 residues. The full variable domain, in which reference TRBV30 and TRBJ1-1 provide the parts outside the CDR3, is SQTIHQWPATLVQPVGSPLSLECTVEGTSNPNLYWYRQAAGRGLQLLFYSVGIGQISSEVPQNLSASRPQDRQFILSSKKLLLSDSGFYLCAWRAVSEAFFGQGTRLTVV.

The rearrangement joins TRBV19 to TRBJ1-2, with D unresolved. The CDR3 has 15 amino acids. Germline V lookup: CDR1 LNHDA, CDR2 SQIVND (reference sequence). Trimming took off 3 bases at V and 4 bases at J, with 15 bases between the two ends. The DNA of the CDR3 is TGTGCCAGTAGTATCCCATGGGAGTTTGGCTATGGCTACACCTTC. Its protein is CASSIPWEFGYGYTF.

V is TRBV28 and J is TRBJ2-7; D call uncertain. V lost 10 bases and J 0 bases, leaving 10 bases between the germline ends. The CDR3 is made up of 12 amino acids. Per the germline V gene, CDR1 is MDHEN and CDR2 is SYDVKM. CDR3 loop: CATQSSSYEQYF. The DNA of the CDR3 is TGTGCCACACAGTCCAGCTCCTACGAGCAGTACTTC.

This clone occurred once. This sequence joins TRBV30 and TRBJ1-6; no firm D call. The CDR3 covers 16 residues. Germline values: CDR1 GTSNPN, CDR2 SVGIG (reference sequence). V shed 4 bases and J shed 4 bases, with 17 bases lying between them. CDR3 region: CAWTTYGDFYNSPLHF. The CDR3 DNA reads as TGTGCCTGGACTACGTACGGAGACTTTTATAATTCACCCCTCCACTTT.

The gene calls are TRBV11-3 and TRBJ2-5; tentative D call: TRBD1 (7 bases). The CDR3 runs 15 residues. Trimming stripped 1 base from V and 1 base from J, with 10 bases between. Germline V gives CDR1 SGHNT, CDR2 YENEEA. CDR3 DNA: TGTGCCAGCAGCTTAGGGCAGGGGGGCCAAGAGACCCAGTACTTC. Translated, it gives CASSLGQGGQETQYF.